Listed here are 29 T cell receptor beta chains from one sample, sequenced in a study of CD4+ T cells in melanoma. Some clones are missing from TCRdb's copy, which holds only in-frame ones; the method was immunoSEQ multiplex PCR. In the table there are over 130,000 clones, approximately 91% of which are singletons. The receptors originated from a human donor with melanoma.

CDR3: CASSWAGTGFNEQYF. The CDR3 DNA reads as TGCGCCAGCAGCTGGGCCGGGACAGGATTTAACGAGCAGTACTTC. The chain joins TRBV5-1 to TRBJ2-7; 8 nucleotides line up with TRBD1. The CDR3 is 15 residues long. Germline-derived CDR1 and CDR2 are SGHRS and YFSETQ. V shed 3 bases and J 5 bases; nucleotides not matched to a gene: 10.

The chain employs TRBV18 and TRBJ2-3; 11 nucleotides line up with TRBD2. The germline gives CDR1 KGHSH, CDR2 LQKENI. Trimming took 2 bases from V and 4 from J; bases not matched to a gene: 5. This CDR3 is 16 amino acids long. The CDR3 here is CASSPILAGGADTQYF. The CDR3 DNA reads TGTGCCAGCTCACCAATTCTAGCGGGGGGCGCAGATACGCAGTATTTT.

The chain carries TRBV25-1 and TRBJ1-2; 7 positions match TRBD1. The germline V gene has CDR1 MGHDK and CDR2 SYGVNS. V shed 3 bases, J shed 0 bases, and the junction held 4 bases outside the gene matches. CDR3 size: 15 residues. The CDR3 loop reads CASSDPGTANYGYTF. The CDR3 DNA reads TGTGCCAGCAGTGACCCCGGGACAGCTAACTATGGCTACACCTTC.

V is TRBV1 and J is TRBJ2-1; TRBD2 is the table's D call, not checked against the DNA. TRBV1 has pseudogene status. The length of the CDR3 is 16 residues. The CDR3 DNA is TGCACCAGCAGCCAAGAGACTAGCGGGGGGGACAATGAGCAGTTCTTC. Translated: CTSSQETSGGDNEQFF.

The chain combines TRBV29-1 with TRBJ2-7; the D gene is possibly TRBD1 (5 bases). The V end lost 4 bases, the J end lost 0 bases, and 10 bases lay between the germline ends. Looked up from germline, CDR1 is SQVTM and CDR2 is ANQGSEA. This CDR3 is 13 amino acids long. CDR3 residues: CSVAQGYSYEQYF. The CDR3 DNA reads as TGCAGCGTTGCCCAGGGATACTCCTACGAGCAGTACTTC.

This clone was recorded once. The rearrangement links TRBV29-1 to TRBJ1-1; 11 bases align to TRBD1. J lost 7 bases, V lost 4 bases, and 5 bases had no gene match. The CDR3 spans 13 residues. CDR1 is SQVTM and CDR2 is ANQGSEA in the germline V gene. The chain's CDR3 is CSVARTGGFEAFF. CDR3 DNA sequence: TGCAGCGTTGCCAGGACAGGGGGCTTTGAAGCTTTCTTT.

The V and J genes are TRBV11-2 and TRBJ2-7; 11 nucleotides match TRBD1. This CDR3 spans 15 amino acids. V lost 5 bases and J lost 3; bases outside the gene matches: 6. The germline V gene has CDR1 SGHAT and CDR2 FQNNGV. For the CDR3, the DNA is TGTGCCAGCAGCCCACCCGGGACAGGGGGCTACGAGCAGTACTTC. Protein: CASSPPGTGGYEQYF.

This clone was found once. V usage is TRBV9 and J usage is TRBJ1-2, with D uncertain. V was cut by 4 bases and J by 4 bases, with 20 bases left in between. Germline V CDR1 and CDR2: SGDLS, YYNGEE. The CDR3 loop spans 16 amino acids. CDR3 amino acids: CASSLIDFPKGYGYTF. The CDR3 DNA follows: TGTGCCAGCAGCTTGATTGATTTCCCCAAAGGCTATGGCTACACCTTC.

The chain employs TRBV19 and TRBJ2-5; 9 bases map to TRBD2. The CDR3 has 16 amino acids. V dropped 1 base and J dropped 6; count of bases not matched to a gene: 9. Germline V CDR1 and CDR2: LNHDA, SQIVND (reference sequence). The CDR3 sequence: CASSIGISGGLKTQYF. DNA of the CDR3: TGTGCCAGTAGTATAGGGATTAGCGGGGGATTGAAGACCCAGTACTTC.

J is TRBJ1-6 and V is TRBV7-6, with no clear D. The V gene lost 2 bases and the J gene lost 10 bases, with 15 bases spanning the gap. The CDR3 contains 15 residues. CDR1 and CDR2 from the germline V gene are SGHVS and FNYEAQ. The CDR3 loop reads CASSLRGPPGSPLHF. The CDR3 nucleotides read TGTGCCAGCAGCTTAAGAGGACCTCCGGGCTCACCCCTCCACTTT.

The chain uses TRBV15 and TRBJ2-1; 9 bases are shared with TRBD2. The V segment lost 8 bases and the J segment 8 bases; nucleotides outside the gene matches: 7. Germline V gives CDR1 LNHNV, CDR2 YYDKDF (reference sequence). The CDR3 consists of 13 residues. The DNA for the CDR3 is TGTGCCACCCGAGGACTAGCGCGGGATGAGCAGTTCTTC. Amino acid sequence: CATRGLARDEQFF.

This clone was counted a single time. The genes are TRBV6-1 and TRBJ2-7; maybe TRBD2 (5 bases). The CDR3 consists of 13 residues. The germline V gene encodes CDR1 MNHNS and CDR2 SASEGT. V lost 2 bases, J lost 10 bases, and 15 bases lay in between. CDR3 residues: CASSESGIQTQYF. For the CDR3, the DNA is TGTGCCAGCAGTGAATCCGGGATCCAGACTCAGTACTTC.

This clone was found a few times. The CDR3 here is CASSLMVGTNEKLFF. Here the CDR3 DNA reads TGTGCCAGCAGTCTGATGGTTGGAACTAATGAAAAACTGTTTTTT. The V gene is TRBV2, the J gene TRBJ1-4, with no clear D. The germline V and J ends were trimmed by 5 bases and 1 base, with 11 bases remaining between them. This CDR3 has 15 residues. Germline V gene lookup returns CDR1 SNHLY and CDR2 FYNNEI.

The V and J genes are TRBV5-1 and TRBJ2-5; no clear D. This CDR3 is 14 amino acids long. The V end lost 4 bases, the J end lost 2 bases, and 12 bases lay between the germline ends. The germline gives CDR1 SGHRS, CDR2 YFSETQ. The CDR3 nucleotides are TGCGCCAGCAGCCTGATGGTCGGTCAAGAGACCCAGTACTTC. Translation: CASSLMVGQETQYF.

The chain couples TRBV4-1 to TRBJ2-3, with 8 positions matching TRBD1. The junction had 4 bases not matched to a gene; V was cut back by 3 bases and J by 2 bases. Germline V CDR1 and CDR2: MGHRA, YSYEKL. This CDR3 spans 15 amino acids. Here the CDR3 reads CASSQTGVYTDTQYF. The CDR3 coding sequence is TGCGCCAGCAGCCAGACAGGGGTTTACACAGATACGCAGTATTTT.

V usage is TRBV2 and J usage is TRBJ2-7; D unresolved. Trimming removed 7 bases from V and 5 bases from J, with 18 bases in between. The CDR3 spans 14 residues. CDR1 and CDR2 from the germline V gene are SNHLY and FYNNEI. The CDR3 region has the DNA TGTGCCAGCAAAAGGGAAGAAAGGACCCACGAGCAGTACTTC. Its protein product is CASKREERTHEQYF. Full variable domain (outside the CDR3, taken from reference TRBV2 and TRBJ2-7): EPEVTQTPSHQVTQMGQEVILRCVPISNHLYFYWYRQILGQKVEFLVSFYNNEISEKSEIFDDQFSVERPDGSNFTLKIRSTKLEDSAMYFCASKREERTHEQYFGPGTRLTVT.

V and J are TRBV9 and TRBJ1-2; D possibly corresponds to TRBD1 (5 bases). V lost 2 bases, J lost 2 bases, and 13 bases lay in between. The germline V gene encodes CDR1 SGDLS and CDR2 YYNGEE. The CDR3 loop spans 15 amino acids. The CDR3 spells CASSVSPEGNYGYTF. DNA for the CDR3: TGTGCCAGCAGCGTTTCGCCAGAGGGGAACTATGGCTACACCTTC.

This clone was counted a single time. The CDR3 DNA reads as TGTGCCTGGACTAGCGGGGGGGCCACTCACTACGAGCAGTACTTC. Amino acid sequence: CAWTSGGATHYEQYF. The rearrangement uses TRBV30 and TRBJ2-7, with 12 bases aligning to TRBD2. This CDR3 spans 15 amino acids. CDR1 is GTSNPN and CDR2 is SVGIG in the germline V gene (reference sequence). After removal of 4 bases from V and 3 bases from J, the junction contained 7 bases not matched to a gene.

The gene calls are TRBV2 and TRBJ2-7; D may match TRBD1 or TRBD2 (5 bases each). This CDR3 contains 14 residues. Trimming shortened V by 5 bases and J by 3 bases, and 14 bases separated the two germline ends. CDR1 is SNHLY, CDR2 FYNNEI, per germline. CDR3 region: CASSHPGTSYEQYF. The CDR3 DNA follows: TGTGCCAGCAGTCACCCCGGGACCAGCTACGAGCAGTACTTC.

CDR3 amino acids: CASSLGTRYEQYF. Here the CDR3 DNA reads TGTGCCAGCAGCTTAGGGACGCGCTACGAGCAGTACTTC. This chain connects TRBV11-1 to TRBJ2-7; D is undetermined. Trimming removed 1 base from V and 3 bases from J, with 7 bases in between. Per the germline V gene, CDR1 is SGHAT and CDR2 is FQDESV (reference sequence). The CDR3 has 13 residues.

The V gene is TRBV2, the J gene TRBJ2-3; 8 positions match TRBD2. Germline V gives CDR1 SNHLY, CDR2 FYNNEI. This CDR3 has 14 residues. V dropped 10 bases and J dropped 2; count of bases not matched to a gene: 8. CDR3 protein: CATKLAEFTDTQYF. In nucleotides, the CDR3 is TGTGCCACTAAACTAGCGGAGTTCACAGATACGCAGTATTTT.

This clone was counted between two and nine times. V usage is TRBV27 and J usage is TRBJ2-1; D uncertain. Germline V gene sequence: CDR1 MNHEY, CDR2 SMNVEV (reference sequence). V dropped 5 bases and J dropped 0 bases, with 14 bases sitting between them. The CDR3 consists of 16 residues. The CDR3 sequence is CASSAARFASYNEQFF. The CDR3 DNA is TGTGCCAGCAGTGCCGCGCGGTTCGCCTCCTACAATGAGCAGTTCTTC.

This rearrangement joins TRBV7-9 to TRBJ1-5; D is unresolved. There are 14 residues in the CDR3. Germline V gene lookup returns CDR1 SEHNR and CDR2 FQNEAQ (reference sequence). Trimming left V 5 bases short and J 0 bases short, with 8 bases between. The CDR3 loop reads CASSTHFSNQPQHF. Written as DNA, the CDR3 is TGTGCCAGCAGCACCCACTTTAGCAATCAGCCCCAGCATTTT. Filled out from reference TRBV7-9 and TRBJ1-5, the complete variable domain reads DTGVSQNPRHKITKRGQNVTFRCDPISEHNRLYWYRQTLGQGPEFLTYFQNEAQLEKSRLLSDRFSAERPKGSFSTLEIQRTEQGDSAMYLCASSTHFSNQPQHFGDGTRLSIL.

The table lists this clone with a count of one. This CDR3 is CASSYSSMGGQETQYF. In nucleotides, the CDR3 is TGTGCCAGCAGTTACAGTAGCATGGGGGGCCAAGAGACCCAGTACTTC. V and J are TRBV6-5 and TRBJ2-5; D might be TRBD2 (6 bases). The ends were cut back, 2 bases at V and 1 base at J, with 14 bases in the middle. Germline loops: CDR1 MNHEY, CDR2 SVGAGI. This CDR3 region has 16 residues.

The chain joins TRBV6-5 to TRBJ2-5, with D tentatively TRBD1 (6 bases). The CDR3 consists of 14 residues. V was pared by 0 bases and J by 3 bases, with 8 bases between. The germline CDR1 and CDR2 sequences are MNHEY and SVGAGI. The CDR3 region has the DNA TGTGCCAGCAGTTACTCCCCAGGGGAAGAGACCCAGTACTTC. Residues: CASSYSPGEETQYF.

The chain employs TRBV5-1 and TRBJ1-1, with a tentative D call TRBD1 (6 bases). V was trimmed by 3 bases and J by 6 bases, leaving 15 bases between them. The V gene's germline CDR1 is SGHRS and CDR2 YFSETQ. This CDR3 is built from 14 residues. In DNA, the CDR3 is TGCGCCAGCAGCTCCGCCGGGGGGCGGTCTGAAGCTTTCTTT. Protein product: CASSSAGGRSEAFF.

The chain recombines TRBV9 with TRBJ1-1, with TRBD1 matching 9 bases. The CDR3 loop spans 15 amino acids. V gave up 4 bases and J gave up 3 bases; unmatched junction bases: 7. The germline V gene encodes CDR1 SGDLS and CDR2 YYNGEE. The CDR3 sequence: CASSSRDRDDTEAFF. CDR3 DNA sequence: TGTGCCAGCAGCTCACGGGACAGGGATGACACTGAAGCTTTCTTT.

The V gene is TRBV6-5, the J gene TRBJ1-3; D remains ambiguous. CDR3 length: 14 amino acids. The germline V gene has CDR1 MNHEY and CDR2 SVGAGI. V dropped 5 bases and J dropped 0 bases, with 8 bases sitting between them. The CDR3 reads CASSRTVSGNTIYF. CDR3 nucleotide sequence: TGTGCCAGCAGTAGGACGGTCTCTGGAAACACCATATATTTT.

This chain joins TRBV6-5 and TRBJ1-1; no clear D. CDR3 length: 14 amino acids. CDR1 and CDR2 from the germline V gene are MNHEY and SVGAGI. Trimming took 3 bases from V and 6 from J, leaving 14 bases between them. The CDR3 DNA reads TGTGCCAGCAGTTATGAGGGAGGCGCGCCTGAAGCTTTCTTT. As protein: CASSYEGGAPEAFF.